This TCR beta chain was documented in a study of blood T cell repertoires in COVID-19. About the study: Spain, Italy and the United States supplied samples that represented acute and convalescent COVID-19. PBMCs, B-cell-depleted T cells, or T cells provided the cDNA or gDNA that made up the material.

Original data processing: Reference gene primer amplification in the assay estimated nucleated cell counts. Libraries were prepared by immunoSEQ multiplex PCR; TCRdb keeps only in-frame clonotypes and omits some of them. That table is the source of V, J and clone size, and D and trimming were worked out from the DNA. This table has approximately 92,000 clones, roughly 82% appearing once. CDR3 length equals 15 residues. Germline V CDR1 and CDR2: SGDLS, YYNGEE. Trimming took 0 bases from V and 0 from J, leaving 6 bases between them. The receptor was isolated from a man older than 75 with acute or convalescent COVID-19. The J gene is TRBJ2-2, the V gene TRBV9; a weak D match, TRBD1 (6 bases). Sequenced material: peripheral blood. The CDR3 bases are TGTGCCAGCAGCGTAGGGACAGCGAACACCGGGGAGCTGTTTTTT. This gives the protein CASSVGTANTGELFF.